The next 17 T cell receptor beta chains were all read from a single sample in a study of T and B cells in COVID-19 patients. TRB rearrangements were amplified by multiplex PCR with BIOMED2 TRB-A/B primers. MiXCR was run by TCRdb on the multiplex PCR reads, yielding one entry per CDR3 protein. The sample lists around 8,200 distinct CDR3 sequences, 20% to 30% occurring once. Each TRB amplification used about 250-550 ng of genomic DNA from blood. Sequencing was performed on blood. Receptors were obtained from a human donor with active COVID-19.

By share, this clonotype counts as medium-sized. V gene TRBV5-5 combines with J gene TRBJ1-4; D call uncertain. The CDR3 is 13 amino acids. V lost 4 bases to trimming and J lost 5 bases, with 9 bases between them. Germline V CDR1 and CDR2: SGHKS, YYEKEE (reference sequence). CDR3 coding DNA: TGTGCCAGCAGCCTTGGAGGGAATGAAAAACTGTTTTTT. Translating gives CASSLGGNEKLFF.

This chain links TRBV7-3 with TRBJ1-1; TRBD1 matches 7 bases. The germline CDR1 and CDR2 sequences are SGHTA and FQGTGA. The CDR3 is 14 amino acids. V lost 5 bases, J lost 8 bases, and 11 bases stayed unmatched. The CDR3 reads CASSKTGAVEEAFF. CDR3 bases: TGTGCCAGCAGCAAAACAGGGGCCGTAGAGGAAGCTTTCTTT.

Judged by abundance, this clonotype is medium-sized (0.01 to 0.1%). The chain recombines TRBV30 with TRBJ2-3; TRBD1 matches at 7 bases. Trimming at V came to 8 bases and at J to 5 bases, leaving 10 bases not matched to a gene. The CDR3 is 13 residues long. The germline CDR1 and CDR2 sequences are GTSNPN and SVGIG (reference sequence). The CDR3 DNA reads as TGTGCCGCGGATACAGGGGATGTAGATACGCAGTATTTT. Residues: CAADTGDVDTQYF.

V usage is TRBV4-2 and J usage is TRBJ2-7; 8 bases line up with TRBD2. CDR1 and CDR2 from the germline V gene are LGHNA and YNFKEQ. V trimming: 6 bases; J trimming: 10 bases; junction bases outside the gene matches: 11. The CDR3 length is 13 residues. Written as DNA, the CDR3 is TGTGCCAGCAGAGCCGCCACCGGGACTAGACAGTACTTC. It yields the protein CASRAATGTRQYF.

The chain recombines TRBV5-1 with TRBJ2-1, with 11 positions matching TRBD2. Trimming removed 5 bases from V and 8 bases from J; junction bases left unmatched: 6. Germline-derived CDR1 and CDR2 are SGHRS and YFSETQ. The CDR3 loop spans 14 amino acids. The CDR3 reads CASRLAGDLDEQFF. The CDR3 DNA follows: TGCGCCAGCAGACTAGCGGGAGATCTAGATGAGCAGTTCTTC.

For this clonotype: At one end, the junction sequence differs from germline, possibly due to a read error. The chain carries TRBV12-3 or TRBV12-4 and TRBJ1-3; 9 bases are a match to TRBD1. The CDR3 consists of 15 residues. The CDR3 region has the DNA TGTGCCAGCAGGGCCACAGGGGGCTCTGGAAACATCATATATTTT. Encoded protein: CASRATGGSGNIIYF.

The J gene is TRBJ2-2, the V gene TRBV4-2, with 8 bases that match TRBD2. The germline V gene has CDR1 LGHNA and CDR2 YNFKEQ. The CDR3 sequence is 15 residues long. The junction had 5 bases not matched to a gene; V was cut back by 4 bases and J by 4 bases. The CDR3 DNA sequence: TGTGCCAGCAGCCCACTTGCGGGAGGCACCGGGGAGCTGTTTTTT. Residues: CASSPLAGGTGELFF.

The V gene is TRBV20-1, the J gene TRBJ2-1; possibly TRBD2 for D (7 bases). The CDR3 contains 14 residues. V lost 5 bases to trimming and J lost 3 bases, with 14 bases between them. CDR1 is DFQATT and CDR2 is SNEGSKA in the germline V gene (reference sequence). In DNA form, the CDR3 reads TGCAGTGCTCAGCGGGAAGGGGGCTACAATGAGCAGTTCTTC. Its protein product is CSAQREGGYNEQFF.

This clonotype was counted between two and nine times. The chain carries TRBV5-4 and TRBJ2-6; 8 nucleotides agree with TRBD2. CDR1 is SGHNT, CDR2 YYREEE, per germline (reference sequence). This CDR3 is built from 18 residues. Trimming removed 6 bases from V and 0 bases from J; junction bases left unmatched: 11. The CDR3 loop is CASTRSLAGYSGANVLTF. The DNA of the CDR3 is TGTGCCAGCACCCGTTCCTTAGCGGGGTACTCTGGGGCCAACGTCCTGACTTTC.

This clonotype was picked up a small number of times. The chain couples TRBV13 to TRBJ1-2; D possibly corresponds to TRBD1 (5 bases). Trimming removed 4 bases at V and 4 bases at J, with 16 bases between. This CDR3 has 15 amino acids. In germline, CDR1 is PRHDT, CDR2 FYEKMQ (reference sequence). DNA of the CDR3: TGTGCCAGCAGCTACCGGGGGTGGGGCTCCTATGGCTACACCTTC. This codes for CASSYRGWGSYGYTF.

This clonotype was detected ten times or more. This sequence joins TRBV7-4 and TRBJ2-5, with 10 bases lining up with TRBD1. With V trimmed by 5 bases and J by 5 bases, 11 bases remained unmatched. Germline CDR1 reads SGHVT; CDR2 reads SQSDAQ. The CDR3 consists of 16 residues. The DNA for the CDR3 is TGTGCCAGCAGCCCCACCGGGACAGGGGTTAGGGAGACCCAGTACTTC. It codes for CASSPTGTGVRETQYF.

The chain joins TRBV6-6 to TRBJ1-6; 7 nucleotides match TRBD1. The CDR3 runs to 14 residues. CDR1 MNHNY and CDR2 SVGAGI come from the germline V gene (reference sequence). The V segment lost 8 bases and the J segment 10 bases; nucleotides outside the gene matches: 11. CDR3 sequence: CASSQTGTGSPLHF. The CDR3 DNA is TGTGCCAGCTCACAGACAGGGACCGGATCACCCCTCCACTTT.

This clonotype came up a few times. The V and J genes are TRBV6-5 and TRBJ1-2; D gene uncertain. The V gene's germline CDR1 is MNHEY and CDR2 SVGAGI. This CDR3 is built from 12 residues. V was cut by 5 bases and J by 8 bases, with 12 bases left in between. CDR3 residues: CASSENKWGYTF. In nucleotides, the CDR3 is TGTGCCAGCAGTGAGAACAAGTGGGGCTACACCTTC.

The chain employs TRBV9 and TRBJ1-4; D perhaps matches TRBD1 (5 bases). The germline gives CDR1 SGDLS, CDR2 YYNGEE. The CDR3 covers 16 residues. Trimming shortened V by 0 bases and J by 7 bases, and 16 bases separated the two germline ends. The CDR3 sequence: CASSVGSAGRSEKLFF. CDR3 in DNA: TGTGCCAGCAGCGTAGGGTCCGCAGGGAGAAGTGAAAAACTGTTTTTT.

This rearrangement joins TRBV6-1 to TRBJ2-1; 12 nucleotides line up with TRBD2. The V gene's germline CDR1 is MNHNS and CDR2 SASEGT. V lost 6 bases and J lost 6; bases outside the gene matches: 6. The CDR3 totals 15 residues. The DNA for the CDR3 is TGTGCCAGCAGCGGACTAGCGGGGCTGCCCAATGAGCAGTTCTTC. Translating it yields CASSGLAGLPNEQFF.

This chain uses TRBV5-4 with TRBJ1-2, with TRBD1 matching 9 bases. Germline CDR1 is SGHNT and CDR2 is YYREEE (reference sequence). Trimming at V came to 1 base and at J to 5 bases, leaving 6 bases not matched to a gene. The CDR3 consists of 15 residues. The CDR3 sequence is CASSLLGGQGYGYTF. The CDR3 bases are TGTGCCAGCAGCTTGTTGGGGGGACAGGGTTATGGCTACACCTTC.

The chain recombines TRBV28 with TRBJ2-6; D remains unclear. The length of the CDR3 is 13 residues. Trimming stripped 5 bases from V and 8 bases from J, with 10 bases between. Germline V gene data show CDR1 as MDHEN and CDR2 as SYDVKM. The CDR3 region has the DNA TGTGCCAGCAGTCCCCTAGTCCCCAACGTCCTGACTTTC. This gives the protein CASSPLVPNVLTF.